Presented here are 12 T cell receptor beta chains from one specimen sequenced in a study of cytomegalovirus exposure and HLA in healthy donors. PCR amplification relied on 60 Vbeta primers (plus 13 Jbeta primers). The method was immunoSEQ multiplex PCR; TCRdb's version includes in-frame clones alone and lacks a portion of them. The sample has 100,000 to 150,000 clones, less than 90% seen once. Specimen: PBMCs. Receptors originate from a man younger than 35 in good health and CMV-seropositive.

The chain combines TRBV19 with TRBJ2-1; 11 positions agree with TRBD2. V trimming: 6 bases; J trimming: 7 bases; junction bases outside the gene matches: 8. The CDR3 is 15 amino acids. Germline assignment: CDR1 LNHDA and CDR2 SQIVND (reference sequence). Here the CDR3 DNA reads TGTGCCAGTAGCGTCTCCGGGACTAGCGGAAATGAGCAGTTCTTC. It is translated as CASSVSGTSGNEQFF. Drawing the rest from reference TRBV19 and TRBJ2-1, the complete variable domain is DGGITQSPKYLFRKEGQNVTLSCEQNLNHDAMYWYRQDPGQGLRLIYYSQIVNDFQKGDIAEGYSVSREKKESFPLTVTSAQKNPTAFYLCASSVSGTSGNEQFFGPGTRLTVL.

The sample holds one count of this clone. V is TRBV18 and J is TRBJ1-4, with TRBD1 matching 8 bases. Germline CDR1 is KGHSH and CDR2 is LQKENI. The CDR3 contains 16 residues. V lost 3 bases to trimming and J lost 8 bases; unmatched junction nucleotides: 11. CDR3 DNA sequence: TGTGCCAGCTCACCTGGGACAGGCTGGGTAGAAGAAAAACTGTTTTTT. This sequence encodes CASSPGTGWVEEKLFF.

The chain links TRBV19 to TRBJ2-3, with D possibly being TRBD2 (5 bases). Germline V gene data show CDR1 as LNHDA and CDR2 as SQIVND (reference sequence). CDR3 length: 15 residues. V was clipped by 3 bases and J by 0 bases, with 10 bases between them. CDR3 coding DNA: TGTGCCAGTAGTATCTGGTCGGGGAGCACAGATACGCAGTATTTT. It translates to CASSIWSGSTDTQYF.

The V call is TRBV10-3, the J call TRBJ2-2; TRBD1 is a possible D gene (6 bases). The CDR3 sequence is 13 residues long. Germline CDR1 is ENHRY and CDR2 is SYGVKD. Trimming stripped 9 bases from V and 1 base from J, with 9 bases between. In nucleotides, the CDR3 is TGTGCCATGCTACAGGGGAACACCGGGGAGCTGTTTTTT. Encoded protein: CAMLQGNTGELFF.

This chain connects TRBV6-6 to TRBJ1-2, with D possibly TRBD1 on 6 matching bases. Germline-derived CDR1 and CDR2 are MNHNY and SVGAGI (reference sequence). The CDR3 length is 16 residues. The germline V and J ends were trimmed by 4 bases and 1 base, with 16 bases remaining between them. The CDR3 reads CASSSRSRTVNYGYTF. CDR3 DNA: TGTGCCAGCAGTTCCCGTTCCAGGACAGTTAACTATGGCTACACCTTC.

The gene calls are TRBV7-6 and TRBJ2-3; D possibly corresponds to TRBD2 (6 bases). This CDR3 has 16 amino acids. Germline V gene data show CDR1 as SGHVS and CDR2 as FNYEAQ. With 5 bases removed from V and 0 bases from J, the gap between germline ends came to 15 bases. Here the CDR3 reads CASSGAGSPSTDTQYF. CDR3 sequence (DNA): TGTGCCAGCAGCGGAGCGGGCAGTCCTAGCACAGATACGCAGTATTTT. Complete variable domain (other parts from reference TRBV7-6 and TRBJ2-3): GAGVSQSPRYKVTKRGQDVALRCDPISGHVSLYWYRQALGQGPEFLTYFNYEAQQDKSGLPNDRFSAERPEGSISTLTIQRTEQRDSAMYRCASSGAGSPSTDTQYFGPGTRLTVL.

The CDR3 is CASSDTEGQFNSPLHF. The CDR3, as DNA: TGTGCCAGCTCAGACACCGAGGGACAGTTCAATTCACCCCTCCACTTT. The chain is built from TRBV18 and TRBJ1-6, with 7 bases aligning to TRBD1. Per germline, CDR1 KGHSH and CDR2 LQKENI. Trimming removed 5 bases from V and 7 bases from J; junction bases left unmatched: 11. The CDR3 totals 16 residues. Supplemented by reference TRBV18 and TRBJ1-6, the full variable domain reads NAGVMQNPRHLVRRRGQEARLRCSPMKGHSHVYWYRQLPEEGLKFMVYLQKENIIDESGMPKERFSAEFPKEGPSILRIQQVVRGDSAAYFCASSDTEGQFNSPLHFGNGTRLTVT.

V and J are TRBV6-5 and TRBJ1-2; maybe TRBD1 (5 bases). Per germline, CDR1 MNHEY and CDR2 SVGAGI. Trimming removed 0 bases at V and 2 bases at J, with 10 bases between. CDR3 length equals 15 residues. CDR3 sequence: CASSYSMAGNYGYTF. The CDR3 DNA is TGTGCCAGCAGTTACTCTATGGCAGGGAACTATGGCTACACCTTC.

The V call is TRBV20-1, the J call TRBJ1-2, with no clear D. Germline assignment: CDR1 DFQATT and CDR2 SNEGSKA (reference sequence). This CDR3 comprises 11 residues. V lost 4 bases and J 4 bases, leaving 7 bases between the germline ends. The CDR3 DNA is TGCAGTGCTATTAGTTCCTATGGCTACACCTTC. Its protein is CSAISSYGYTF.

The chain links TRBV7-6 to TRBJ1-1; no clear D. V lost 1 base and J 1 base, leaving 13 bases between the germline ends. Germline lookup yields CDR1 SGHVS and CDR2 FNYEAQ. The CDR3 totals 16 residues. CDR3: CASSLGTAPANTEAFF. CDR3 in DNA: TGTGCCAGCAGCTTAGGAACAGCCCCTGCGAACACTGAAGCTTTCTTT.

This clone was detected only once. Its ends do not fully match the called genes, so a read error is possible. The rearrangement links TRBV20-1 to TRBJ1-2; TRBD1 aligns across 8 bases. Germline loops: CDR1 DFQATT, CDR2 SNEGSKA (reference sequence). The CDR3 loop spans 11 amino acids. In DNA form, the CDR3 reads TGCAGTGCTAGCCCCCAGGGGGCGGTTCTCTTC. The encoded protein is CSASPQGAVLF.

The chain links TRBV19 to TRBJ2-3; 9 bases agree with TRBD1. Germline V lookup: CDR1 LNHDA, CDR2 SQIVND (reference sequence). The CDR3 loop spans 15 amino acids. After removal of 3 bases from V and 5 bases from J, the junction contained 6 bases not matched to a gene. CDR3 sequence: CASSISGTGRDTQYF. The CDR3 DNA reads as TGTGCCAGTAGTATCTCCGGGACAGGGAGAGATACGCAGTATTTT.